This is a list of T cell receptor beta chains from one sample in a study of OX40 agonist ivuxolimab in advanced cancers. TCRdb keeps only in-frame clones here, not all; method: immunoSEQ multiplex PCR. The sample records approximately 28,000 clones, approximately 84% being singletons. This sample comprised CD4+ or CD8+ T cells sorted from blood, obtained in a trial of the OX40 agonist ivuxolimab. Source of these receptors: an adult with an advanced solid tumor such as melanoma, head and neck, liver or kidney cancer. Both conserved end residues are part of each CDR3. A D gene is named only where the DNA matches it firmly. Size values are once, few and many counts, or a class for expanded clones, and some rows have none.

.	.	TRBJ1-4	TRBV4-3	CASSQDQGVRTEKLFF	TGCGCCAGCAGCCAAGACCAGGGAGTCCGAACTGAAAAACTGTTTTTT
TRBD1	.	TRBJ1-6	TRBV11-2	CASSLGQGALSPLHF	TGTGCCAGCAGCTTGGGACAGGGGGCGCTTTCACCCCTCCACTTT
TRBD1	.	TRBJ2-7	TRBV19	CASSAFWDRYSSYEQYF	TGTGCCAGTAGTGCGTTTTGGGACAGGTATAGCTCCTACGAGCAGTACTTC
.	.	TRBJ1-5	TRBV4-2	CASSQDRGSNQPQHF	TGTGCCAGCAGCCAAGATCGGGGCTCCAATCAGCCCCAGCATTTT
.	few	TRBJ2-7	TRBV5-5	CASSFPGEHEQYF	TGTGCCAGCAGCTTCCCAGGGGAGCACGAGCAGTACTTC
TRBD2	.	TRBJ2-1	TRBV12-5	CASETSGTLKQFF	TGTGCTAGCGAGACTAGCGGGACGCTGAAGCAGTTCTTC
.	.	TRBJ2-3	TRBV27	CASSRLEADTQYF	TGTGCCAGCAGTAGGCTTGAAGCAGATACGCAGTATTTT
.	few	TRBJ2-7	TRBV27	CASSFADGRDYEQYF	TGTGCCAGCAGTTTCGCGGACGGTAGAGACTACGAGCAGTACTTC
.	.	TRBJ2-5	TRBV9	CASSVGGTRRETQYF	TGTGCCAGCAGCGTAGGGGGGACACGACGTGAGACCCAGTACTTC
.	.	TRBJ1-1	TRBV7-9	CAGETGAMNTEAFF	TGTGCCGGCGAGACAGGCGCCATGAACACTGAAGCTTTCTTT
TRBD2	.	TRBJ2-2	TRBV7-9	CASSFSGSPTGELFF	TGTGCCAGCAGCTTTAGCGGGAGTCCCACCGGGGAGCTGTTTTTT
TRBD1	few	TRBJ2-3	TRBV14	CASSRDRVQYF	TGTGCCAGCAGCCGGGACAGGGTACAGTATTTT
TRBD1	.	TRBJ2-5	TRBV10-2	CASRRTGGTQETQYF	TGCGCCAGCAGAAGGACAGGGGGAACCCAAGAGACCCAGTACTTC
.	.	TRBJ2-2	TRBV4-2	CASSQGKYTGELFF	TGTGCCAGCAGCCAAGGGAAGTACACCGGGGAGCTGTTTTTT
TRBD2	.	TRBJ2-1	TRBV6-5	CASSYSTSGHNEQFF	TGTGCCAGCAGTTACTCGACTAGCGGGCACAATGAGCAGTTCTTC
TRBD1	.	TRBJ1-5	TRBV19	CASSIQGDQPQHF	TGTGCCAGTAGTATCCAGGGGGATCAGCCCCAGCATTTT
.	.	TRBJ2-5	TRBV14	CASSQWGLETQYF	TGTGCCAGCAGCCAATGGGGGCTAGAGACCCAGTACTTC
TRBD2	.	TRBJ2-7	TRBV27	CASSPPEAGGYEQYF	TGTGCCAGCAGTCCTCCTGAAGCGGGGGGCTACGAGCAGTACTTC
TRBD2	.	TRBJ2-7	TRBV7-9	CASSKAGFSYEQYF	TGTGCCAGCAGCAAAGCGGGATTCTCCTACGAGCAGTACTTC
.	.	TRBJ1-1	TRBV19	CASSRGSLNTEAFF	TGTGCCAGTAGTAGGGGGTCGTTGAACACTGAAGCTTTCTTT
TRBD2	.	TRBJ2-1	TRBV11-3	CASSSKLAGGGGNEQFF	TGTGCCAGCAGCTCAAAACTAGCGGGAGGTGGGGGGAATGAGCAGTTCTTC
.	.	TRBJ2-4	TRBV29-1	CSVDLGTNIQYF	TGCAGCGTTGACCTGGGCACAAACATTCAGTACTTC
.	.	TRBJ1-5	TRBV7-9	CASSSFHQPQHF	TGTGCCAGCAGCTCTTTTCATCAGCCCCAGCATTTT
TRBD2	.	TRBJ2-5	TRBV2	CASSDGGGAIETQYF	TGTGCCAGCAGTGATGGCGGGGGGGCCATAGAGACCCAGTACTTC
.	.	TRBJ1-1	TRBV4-1	CASSHTNGAEAFF	TGCGCCAGCAGCCATACTAATGGGGCTGAAGCTTTCTTT
.	.	TRBJ2-5	TRBV6-1	CASSFRNQETQYF	TGTGCCAGCAGTTTTAGGAACCAAGAGACCCAGTACTTC
.	.	TRBJ1-1	TRBV6-6	CASSYYRDTEAFF	TGTGCCAGCAGTTACTACAGGGATACTGAAGCTTTCTTT
TRBD2	.	TRBJ2-1	TRBV4-1	CASSRIAGDYNEQFF	TGCGCCAGCAGCCGAATAGCGGGGGATTACAATGAGCAGTTCTTC
.	.	TRBJ2-7	TRBV11-3	CASSTSRDGRDYEQYF	TGTGCCAGCAGCACTAGCCGAGACGGACGTGATTACGAGCAGTACTTC
.	.	TRBJ2-2	TRBV4-1	CASSPDTGTGELFF	TGCGCCAGCAGCCCGGACACAGGCACCGGGGAGCTGTTTTTT
TRBD1	.	TRBJ2-5	TRBV6-6	CATWTGNPQETQYF	TGTGCCACCTGGACAGGGAACCCCCAAGAGACCCAGTACTTC
.	.	TRBJ1-1	TRBV6-5	CASSSLGNTEAFF	TGTGCCAGCAGTTCCCTTGGGAACACTGAAGCTTTCTTT
.	.	TRBJ1-1	TRBV7-8	CASSLARRGTTEAFF	TGTGCCAGCAGCTTAGCGCGGAGGGGCACCACTGAAGCTTTCTTT
.	.	TRBJ2-7	TRBV7-8	CASSLAPAGEQYF	TGTGCCAGCAGCTTAGCTCCTGCTGGCGAGCAGTACTTC
.	.	TRBJ1-1	TRBV4-3	CASSQDSSEAEAFF	TGCGCCAGCAGCCAAGACTCCTCAGAGGCTGAAGCTTTCTTT
TRBD1	.	TRBJ2-1	TRBV13	CASSSGTGTYNEQFF	TGTGCCAGCAGCAGCGGGACAGGGACTTACAATGAGCAGTTCTTC
.	.	TRBJ1-2	TRBV5-1	CASSPEGNFRTF	TGCGCCAGCAGCCCCGAGGGCAATTTTAGGACCTTC
TRBD1	.	TRBJ2-3	TRBV7-6	CASSRTGAFTDTQYF	TGTGCCAGCAGCCGGACAGGGGCGTTCACAGATACGCAGTATTTT
.	.	TRBJ1-5	TRBV19	CASSILGGASQPQHF	TGTGCCAGTAGTATTCTGGGGGGCGCGAGCCAGCCCCAGCATTTT
.	.	TRBJ2-5	TRBV6-5	CASTASGGAETQYF	TGTGCCAGCACCGCGTCGGGGGGCGCAGAGACCCAGTACTTC